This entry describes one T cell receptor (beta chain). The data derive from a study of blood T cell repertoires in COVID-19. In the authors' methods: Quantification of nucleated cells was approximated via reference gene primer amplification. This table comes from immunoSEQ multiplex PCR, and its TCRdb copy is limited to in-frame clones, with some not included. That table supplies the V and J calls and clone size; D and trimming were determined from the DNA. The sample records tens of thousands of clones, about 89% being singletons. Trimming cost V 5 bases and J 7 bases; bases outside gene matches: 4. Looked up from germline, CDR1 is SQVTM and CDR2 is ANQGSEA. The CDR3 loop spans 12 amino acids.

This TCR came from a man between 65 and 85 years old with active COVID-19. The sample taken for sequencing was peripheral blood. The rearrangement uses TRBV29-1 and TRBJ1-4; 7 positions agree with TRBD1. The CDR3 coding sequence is TGCAGCGTTCTCCGGGACAGTGAAAAACTGTTTTTT. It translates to CSVLRDSEKLFF.